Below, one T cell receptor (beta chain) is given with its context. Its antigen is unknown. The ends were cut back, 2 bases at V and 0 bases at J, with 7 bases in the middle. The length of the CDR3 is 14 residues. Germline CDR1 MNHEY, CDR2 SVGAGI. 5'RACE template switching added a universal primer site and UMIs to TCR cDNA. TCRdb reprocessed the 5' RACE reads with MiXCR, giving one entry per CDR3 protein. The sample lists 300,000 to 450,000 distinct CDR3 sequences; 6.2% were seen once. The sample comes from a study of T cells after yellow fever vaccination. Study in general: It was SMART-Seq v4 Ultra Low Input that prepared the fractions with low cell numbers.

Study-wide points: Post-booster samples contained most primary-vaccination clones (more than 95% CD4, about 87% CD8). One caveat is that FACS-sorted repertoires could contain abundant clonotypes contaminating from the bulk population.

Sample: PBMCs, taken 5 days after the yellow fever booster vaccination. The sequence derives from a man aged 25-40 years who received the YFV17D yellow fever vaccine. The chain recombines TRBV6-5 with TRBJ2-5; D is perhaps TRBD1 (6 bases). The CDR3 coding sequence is TGTGCCAGCAGTTACGGGGGCCACCAAGAGACCCAGTACTTC. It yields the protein CASSYGGHQETQYF.